This T cell receptor (beta chain) was retrieved from a study of breast tumors, draining lymph nodes, adjacent tissues. Regarding the study as a whole: That most tumor T cells come from lymph nodes remained unproven.

V trimming: 1 base; J trimming: 16 bases; junction bases outside the gene matches: 13. The CDR3 is made up of 13 amino acids. Germline V CDR1 and CDR2: GTSNPN, SVGIG (reference sequence). This clonotype was picked up many times. The antigen is not known. The lymph nodes were axillary draining lymph nodes from breast cancer patients. TCRdb passed the multiplex PCR reads through MiXCR, listing each CDR3 protein once. Of approximately 150,000 distinct CDR3 sequences listed, around 35% are singletons. This TCR was sampled from a female donor with breast cancer. Some clones in this sample may be carry-over from other donors' samples. Sequencing was performed on axillary lymph node tissue. The rearrangement uses TRBV30 and TRBJ2-1, with TRBD2 matching over 7 bases. This CDR3 is CAWSDGRASTDFF. Written as DNA, the CDR3 is TGTGCCTGGAGTGATGGGAGGGCATCGACGGACTTCTTC.